This entry is about one T cell receptor (beta chain). Which antigen it targets is not known. Base qualities are missing; no much larger clone stands one base away. The CDR3 numbers 15 residues from cysteine through phenylalanine. The CDR3 DNA has 45 bases and is translated from base 1. Looking up the germline V gene yields CDR1 WSHSY and CDR2 SAAADI. V is reduced by 0 bases and J by 5 bases, leaving a spacing of 12 bases between them. The data belong to a study of T cell changes during pregnancy in multiple sclerosis (dated by TCRdb to between 2018 and 2021). Looking at the study overall: Changes in the T cell repertoire over the course of pregnancy were examined in this study in women with multiple sclerosis.

The library was generated by the immunoSEQ multiplex PCR assay. This is the immuneACCESS table as TCRdb keeps it, with only in-frame sequences that have V and J called. A part of the clones is gone; compared with another copy, unresolved V genes explain less than half, and the rest is unexplained. This sample gives about 50,000 clones in total; roughly nine tenths of them show up just once. Jointly, the top ten make up about a tenth of the sample. This receptor was taken from a female donor with multiple sclerosis, enrolled in a pregnancy study. The material was CD8+ T cells from peripheral blood mononuclear cells, obtained after pregnancy. The chain links TRBV10-2 with TRBJ2-3, with the D gene uncertain. The DNA reads TGCGCCAGCAGTGAGTCGTCTAGGTTCGGAGATACGCAGTATTTT. Its protein reads: CASSESSRFGDTQYF.